Listed here are 13 T cell receptor beta chains from one sample, sequenced in a study of molecular identifiers for immune sequencing clone quantification. Each CDR3 protein gets one entry after TCRdb re-called the PCR reads with MiXCR. The table has hundreds of thousands of distinct CDR3 sequences, about 25% seen once. Sequences were obtained from naive CD8+ T cells from blood, with Jurkat cell RNA spiked in. The sample's subset: FACS-sorted CD8+CD4-CCR7+CD45RA+ naive T cells. The receptors were gathered from a human donor in good health. Some libraries in this study had Jurkat cell RNA spiked in.

This clonotype was seen a handful of times. The chain recombines TRBV20-1 with TRBJ2-5; D not resolved. With 3 bases removed from V and 7 bases from J, the gap between germline ends came to 9 bases. The CDR3 extends over 11 amino acids. The V gene's germline CDR1 is DFQATT and CDR2 SNEGSKA (reference sequence). DNA for the CDR3: TGCAGTGCTAGGAAGGTTGGGACCCAGTACTTC. This gives the protein CSARKVGTQYF.

This clonotype was recorded many times. The V gene is TRBV30, the J gene TRBJ2-5; D gene ambiguous. The germline V gene has CDR1 GTSNPN and CDR2 SVGIG (reference sequence). The CDR3 spans 10 residues. V was clipped by 4 bases and J by 4 bases, with 4 bases between them. CDR3 bases: TGTGCCTGGAAAGCAGAGACCCAGTACTTC. Translated, it gives CAWKAETQYF. Full variable domain (missing parts from reference TRBV30 and TRBJ2-5): SQTIHQWPATLVQPVGSPLSLECTVEGTSNPNLYWYRQAAGRGLQLLFYSVGIGQISSEVPQNLSASRPQDRQFILSSKKLLLSDSGFYLCAWKAETQYFGPGTRLLVL.

In this sample, this clonotype turned up a few times. This sequence joins TRBV13 and TRBJ2-7, with a weak D call TRBD2 (5 bases). Trimming shortened V by 4 bases and J by 2 bases, and 12 bases separated the two germline ends. Germline-derived CDR1 and CDR2 are PRHDT and FYEKMQ (reference sequence). CDR3 length: 14 amino acids. This chain's CDR3 is CASSSTGITYEQYF. In nucleotides, the CDR3 is TGTGCCAGCAGCTCGACCGGGATAACCTACGAGCAGTACTTC. Variable domain in full (rest from reference TRBV13 and TRBJ2-7): AAGVIQSPRHLIKEKRETATLKCYPIPRHDTVYWYQQGPGQDPQFLISFYEKMQSDKGSIPDRFSAQQFSDYHSELNMSSLELGDSALYFCASSSTGITYEQYFGPGTRLTVT.

This clonotype showed up just a few times. The chain has TRBV6-2 or TRBV6-3 and TRBJ2-7; D may correspond to TRBD1 or TRBD2 (5 bases each). Germline V lookup: CDR1 MNHEY, CDR2 SVGEGT. CDR3 length equals 14 residues. V lost 2 bases, J lost 3 bases, and 11 bases lay in between. For the CDR3, the DNA is TGTGCCAGCAGTTACGGGGCTAGCATCTACGAGCAGTACTTC. Translation gives CASSYGASIYEQYF.

Details on this clonotype: A much larger clone is a single base away; this may be a read error. The missing conserved phenylalanine or tryptophan at the end of this CDR3 makes a read error likely. The chain employs TRBV6-2 or TRBV6-3 and TRBJ2-7; D gene ambiguous. The V gene lost 11 bases and the J gene lost 4 bases, with 15 bases spanning the gap. Germline V gene lookup returns CDR1 MNHEY and CDR2 SVGEGT. The CDR3 is 12 amino acids. The CDR3 region has the DNA TGTGCCGTCGAGGTGCGCGAATACGAGCAGTACTCC. As protein: CAVEVREYEQYS.

This clonotype has a count of ten or more. V gene TRBV4-3 combines with J gene TRBJ2-7; no clear D gene. V lost 0 bases and J 3 bases, leaving 9 bases between the germline ends. Germline CDR1 LGHNA, CDR2 YSLEER. The CDR3 totals 14 residues. The CDR3 sequence is CASSQDISVYEQYF. The CDR3 bases are TGCGCCAGCAGCCAAGATATTAGTGTCTACGAGCAGTACTTC.

The chain links TRBV7-9 to TRBJ2-7; 7 bases map to TRBD1. The ends lost 4 bases at V and 3 bases at J; junction bases unmatched: 6. The CDR3 totals 14 residues. Germline CDR1 and CDR2: SEHNR and FQNEAQ (reference sequence). In nucleotides, the CDR3 is TGTGCCAGCAGCTCGCAGGGGGTAGGCTACGAGCAGTACTTC. Encoded protein: CASSSQGVGYEQYF.

This clonotype was picked up a small number of times. Mismatch with germline at one junction end may stem from a read error. The chain employs TRBV27 and TRBJ2-1, with D possibly TRBD1 on 5 matching bases. Germline V gene lookup returns CDR1 MNHEY and CDR2 SMNVEV (reference sequence). The CDR3 runs to 14 residues. CDR3 nucleotides: TGTGCCAGCAGTTTGGCCAGGGCCTACGATGAGCAGTTCTTC. This translates into CASSLARAYDEQFF.

In this sample, this clonotype turned up a few times. The rearrangement links TRBV7-6 to TRBJ2-1, with D perhaps TRBD2 (6 bases). Germline CDR1 is SGHVS and CDR2 is FNYEAQ. Trimming pared 4 bases from V and 10 bases from J, leaving 14 bases between. This CDR3 contains 13 residues. The CDR3 bases are TGTGCCAGCAGCTCGGGACTCTCACTGGAGCAGTTCTTC. As protein: CASSSGLSLEQFF.

Concerning this clonotype: This sequence may be a read error, since a much larger clone differs from it by one base. The chain combines TRBV14 with TRBJ2-3; weak D call: TRBD2 (5 bases). CDR1 SGHDN and CDR2 FVKESK come from the germline V gene. With 1 base removed from V and 1 base from J, the gap between germline ends came to 18 bases. The CDR3 has 18 residues. DNA for the CDR3: TGTGCCAGCAGCCAAGGTTTGAGGCCGGGGTCAGGCACAGATACGCAGTATTTT. Protein sequence: CASSQGLRPGSGTDTQYF.

This clonotype has ten or more counts. This rearrangement joins TRBV2 to TRBJ1-1; a possible D gene is TRBD1 (6 bases). V lost 7 bases, J lost 0 bases, and 21 bases lay in between. Germline V lookup: CDR1 SNHLY, CDR2 FYNNEI. This CDR3 is 17 amino acids long. The CDR3 reads CASIQQGAPYMNTEAFF. CDR3 DNA: TGTGCCAGCATCCAACAGGGCGCGCCTTATATGAACACTGAAGCTTTCTTT.

This clonotype appeared a few times. This chain links TRBV27 with TRBJ1-1; D is uncertain. The V and J ends lost 6 bases and 6 bases respectively, with 8 bases between them. The germline V gene has CDR1 MNHEY and CDR2 SMNVEV (reference sequence). There are 11 residues in the CDR3. CDR3 amino acids: CASRDGAEAFF. CDR3 coding DNA: TGTGCCAGCAGGGACGGGGCTGAAGCTTTCTTT.

This clonotype was observed a handful of times. At one boundary the junction diverges from the germline segment, which might be a read error. This CDR3 is CASSRGEYQETQYF. The DNA for the CDR3 is TGTGCTAGCAGCCGAGGGGAGTACCAAGAGACCCAGTACTTC. The chain combines TRBV7-7 with TRBJ2-5; D may correspond to TRBD1 or TRBD2 (5 bases each). The CDR3 has 14 amino acids. Germline CDR1 reads SSHAT; CDR2 reads FNYEAQ (reference sequence).